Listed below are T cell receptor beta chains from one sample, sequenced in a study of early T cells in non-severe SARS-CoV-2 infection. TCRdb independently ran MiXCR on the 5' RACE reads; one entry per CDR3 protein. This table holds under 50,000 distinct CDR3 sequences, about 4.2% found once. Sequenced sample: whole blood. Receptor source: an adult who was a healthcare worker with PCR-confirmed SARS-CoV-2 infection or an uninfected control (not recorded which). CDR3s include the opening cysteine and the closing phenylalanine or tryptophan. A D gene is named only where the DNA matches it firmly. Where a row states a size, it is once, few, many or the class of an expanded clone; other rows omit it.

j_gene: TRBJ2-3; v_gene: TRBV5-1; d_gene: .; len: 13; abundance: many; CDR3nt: TGCGCCAGCAGGGGACATAACACAGATACGCAGTATTTT; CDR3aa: CASRGHNTDTQYF
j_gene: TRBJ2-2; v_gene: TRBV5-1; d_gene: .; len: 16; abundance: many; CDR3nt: TGCGCCAGCCGGGCGGGTACGGCAGGGAACACCGGGGAGCTGTTTTTT; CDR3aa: CASRAGTAGNTGELFF
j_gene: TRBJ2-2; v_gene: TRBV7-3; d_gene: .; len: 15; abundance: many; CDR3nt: TGTGCCAGCAGCTTAGGGGGCCTCAACACCGGGGAGCTGTTTTTT; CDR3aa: CASSLGGLNTGELFF
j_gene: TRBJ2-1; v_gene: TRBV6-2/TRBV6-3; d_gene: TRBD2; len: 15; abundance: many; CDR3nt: TGTGCCAGCAGTTCCGCTAGCGGCCCCTACAATGAGCAGTTCTTC; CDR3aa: CASSSASGPYNEQFF
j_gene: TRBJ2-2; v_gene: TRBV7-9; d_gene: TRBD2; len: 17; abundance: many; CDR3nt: TGTGCCAGCAGGACCGGGACTAGCGGGAAGAACACCGGGGAGCTGTTTTTT; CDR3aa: CASRTGTSGKNTGELFF
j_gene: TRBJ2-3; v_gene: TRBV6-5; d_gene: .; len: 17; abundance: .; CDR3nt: TGTGCCAGCAGTTACTGGCGGGGCAGGTCGGCCACAGATACGCAGTATTTT; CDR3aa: CASSYWRGRSATDTQYF
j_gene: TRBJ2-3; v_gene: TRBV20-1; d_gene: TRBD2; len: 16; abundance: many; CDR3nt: TGCAGTGCTACTCAGTTTGGGCGGGAGACCACAGATACGCAGTATTTT; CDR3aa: CSATQFGRETTDTQYF
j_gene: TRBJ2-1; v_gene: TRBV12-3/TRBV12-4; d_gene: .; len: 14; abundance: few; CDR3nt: TGTGCCAGCAGTTTAGGCAGAAGCATTAGTGAGCAGTTCTTC; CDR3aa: CASSLGRSISEQFF
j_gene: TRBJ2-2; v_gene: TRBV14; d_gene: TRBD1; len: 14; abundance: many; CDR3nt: TGTGCCAGCAGCTACAGGGGGAACACCGGGGAGCTGTTTTTT; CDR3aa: CASSYRGNTGELFF
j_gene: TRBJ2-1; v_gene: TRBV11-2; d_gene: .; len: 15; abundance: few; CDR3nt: TGTGCCAGCAGCTTTTTACAGCTCTCCTACAATGAGCAGTTCTTC; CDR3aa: CASSFLQLSYNEQFF
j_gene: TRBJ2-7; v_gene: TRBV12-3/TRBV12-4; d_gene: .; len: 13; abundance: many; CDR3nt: TGTGCCAGCAGGCCGGACACGTCCTACGAGCAGTACTTC; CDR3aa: CASRPDTSYEQYF
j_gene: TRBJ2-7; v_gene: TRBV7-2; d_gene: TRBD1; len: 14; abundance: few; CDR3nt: TGTGCCAGCAGCTTAAGGACAGGGGCCTACGAGCAGTACTTC; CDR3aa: CASSLRTGAYEQYF
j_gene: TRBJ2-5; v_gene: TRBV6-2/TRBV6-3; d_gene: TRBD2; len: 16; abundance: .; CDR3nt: TGTGCCAGCAGTGGACTAGCAATATTTCTCGAGCAGACCCAGTACTTC; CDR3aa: CASSGLAIFLEQTQYF
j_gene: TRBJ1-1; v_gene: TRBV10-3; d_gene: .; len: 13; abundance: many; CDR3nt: TGTGCCATCAGACAGGGAATTAACACTGAAGCTTTCTTT; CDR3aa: CAIRQGINTEAFF
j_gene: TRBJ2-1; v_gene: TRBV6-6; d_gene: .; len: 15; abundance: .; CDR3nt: TGTGCCAGCAGTTACTCGAACGGGGCCTACAATGAGCAGTTCTTC; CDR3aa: CASSYSNGAYNEQFF
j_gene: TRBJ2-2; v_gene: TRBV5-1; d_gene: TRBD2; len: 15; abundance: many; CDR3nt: TGCGCCAGCAGCTTGTTCGCGGGAGACACCGGGGAGCTGTTTTTT; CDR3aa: CASSLFAGDTGELFF